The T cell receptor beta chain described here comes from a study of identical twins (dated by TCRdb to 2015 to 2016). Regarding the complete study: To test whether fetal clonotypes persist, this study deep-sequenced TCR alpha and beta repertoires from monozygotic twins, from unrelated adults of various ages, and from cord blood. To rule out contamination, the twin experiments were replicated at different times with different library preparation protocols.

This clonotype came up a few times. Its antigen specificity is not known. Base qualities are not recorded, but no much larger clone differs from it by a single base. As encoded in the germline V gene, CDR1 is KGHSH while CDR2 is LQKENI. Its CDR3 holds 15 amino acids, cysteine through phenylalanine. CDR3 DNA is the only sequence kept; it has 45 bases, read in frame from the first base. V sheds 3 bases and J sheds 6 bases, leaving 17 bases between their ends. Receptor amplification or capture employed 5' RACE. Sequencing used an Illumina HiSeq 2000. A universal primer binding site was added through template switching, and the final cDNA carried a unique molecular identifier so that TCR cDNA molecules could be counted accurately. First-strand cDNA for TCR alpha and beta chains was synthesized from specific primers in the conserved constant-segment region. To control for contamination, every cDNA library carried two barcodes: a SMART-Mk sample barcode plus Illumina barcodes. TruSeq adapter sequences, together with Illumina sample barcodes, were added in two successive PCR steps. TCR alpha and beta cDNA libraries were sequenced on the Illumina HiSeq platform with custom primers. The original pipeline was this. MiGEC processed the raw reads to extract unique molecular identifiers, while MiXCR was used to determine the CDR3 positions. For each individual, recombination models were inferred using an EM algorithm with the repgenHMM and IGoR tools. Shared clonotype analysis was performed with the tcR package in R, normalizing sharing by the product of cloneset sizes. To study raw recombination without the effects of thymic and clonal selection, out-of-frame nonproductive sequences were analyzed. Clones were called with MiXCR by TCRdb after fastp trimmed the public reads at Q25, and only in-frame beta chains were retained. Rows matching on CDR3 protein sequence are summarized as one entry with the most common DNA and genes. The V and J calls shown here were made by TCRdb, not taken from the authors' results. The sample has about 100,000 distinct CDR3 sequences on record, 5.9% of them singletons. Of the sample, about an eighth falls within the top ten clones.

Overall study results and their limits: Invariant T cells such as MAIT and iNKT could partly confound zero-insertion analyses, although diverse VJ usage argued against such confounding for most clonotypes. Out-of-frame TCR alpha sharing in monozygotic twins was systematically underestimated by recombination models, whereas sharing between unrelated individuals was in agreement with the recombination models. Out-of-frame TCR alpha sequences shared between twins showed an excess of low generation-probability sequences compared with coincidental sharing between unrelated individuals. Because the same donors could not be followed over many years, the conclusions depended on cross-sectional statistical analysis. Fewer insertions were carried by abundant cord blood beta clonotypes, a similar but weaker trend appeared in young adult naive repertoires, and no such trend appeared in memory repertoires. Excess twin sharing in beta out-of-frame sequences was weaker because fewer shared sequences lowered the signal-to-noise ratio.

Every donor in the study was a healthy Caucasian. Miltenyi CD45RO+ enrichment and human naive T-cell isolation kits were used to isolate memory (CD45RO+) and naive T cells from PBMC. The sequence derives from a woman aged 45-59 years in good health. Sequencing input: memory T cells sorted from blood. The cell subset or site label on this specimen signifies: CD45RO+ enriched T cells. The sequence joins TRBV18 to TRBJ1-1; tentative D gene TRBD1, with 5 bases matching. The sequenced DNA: TGTGCCAGCTCACCTGCGGCAGGGAGTGTGGCTGAAGCTTTCTTT. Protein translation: CASSPAAGSVAEAFF.